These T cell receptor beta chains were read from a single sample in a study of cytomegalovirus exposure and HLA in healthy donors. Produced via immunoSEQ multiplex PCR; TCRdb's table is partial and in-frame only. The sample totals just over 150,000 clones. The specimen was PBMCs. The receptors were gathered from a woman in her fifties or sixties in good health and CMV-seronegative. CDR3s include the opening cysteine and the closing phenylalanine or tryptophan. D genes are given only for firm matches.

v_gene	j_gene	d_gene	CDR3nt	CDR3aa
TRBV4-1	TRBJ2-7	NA	TGCGCCAGCAGCCAACAGTGGCAGGTAGCCTACGAGCAGTACTTC	CASSQQWQVAYEQYF
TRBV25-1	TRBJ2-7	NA	TGTGCCAGCGGGAGAACCGGGAACGGGGACTACGAGCAGTACTTC	CASGRTGNGDYEQYF
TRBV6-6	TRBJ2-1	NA	TGTGCCAGCACCCGAAGGAGGGAGACCTCCTACAATGAGCAGTTCTTC	CASTRRRETSYNEQFF
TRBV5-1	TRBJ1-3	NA	TGCGCCAGCAGCCTGGGGGGGACACCTGGAAACACCATATATTTT	CASSLGGTPGNTIYF
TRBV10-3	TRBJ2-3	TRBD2	TGTGCCATCAGTGACATTAAGGCTAGCGGGATTTATACGCAGTATTTT	CAISDIKASGIYTQYF
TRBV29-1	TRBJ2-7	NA	TGCAGCGTTGAACGGGGTAGCTCCTACGAGCAGTACTTC	CSVERGSSYEQYF
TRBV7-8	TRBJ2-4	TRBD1	TGTGCCAGCAGCAAAGGGACAGGGGGCTTTAAGGAAGCCAAAAACATTCAGTACTTC	CASSKGTGGFKEAKNIQYF
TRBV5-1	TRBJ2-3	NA	TGCGCCAGCAGCCCCCGCCCGGGGTGGACAGATACGCAGTATTTT	CASSPRPGWTDTQYF
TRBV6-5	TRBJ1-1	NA	TGTGCCAGCAGAAGGGGCCGACAGTACACTGAAGCTTTCTTT	CASRRGRQYTEAFF
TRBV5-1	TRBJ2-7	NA	TGCGCCAGCAGCTTTGGGCGCACCCTCTACGAGCAGTACTTC	CASSFGRTLYEQYF
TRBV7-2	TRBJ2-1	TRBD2	TGTGCCAGCAGCTTAGGGGGCAGTGGGAGGGGTGAGCAGTTCTTC	CASSLGGSGRGEQFF
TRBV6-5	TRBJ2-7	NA	TGTGCCAGCAGTTACTCGTGGCAGGGAAGCTCCTACGAGCAGTACTTC	CASSYSWQGSSYEQYF
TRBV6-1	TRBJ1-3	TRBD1	TGTGCCAGCAGTGATCCCGGGACAGGATATGGAAACACCATATATTTT	CASSDPGTGYGNTIYF
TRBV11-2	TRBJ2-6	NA	TGTGCCAGCAGCTTAGCCCCATCTGGGGCCAACGTCCTGACTTTC	CASSLAPSGANVLTF
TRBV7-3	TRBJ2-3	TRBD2	TGTGCCAGCAGCTCGCTAGCGGGGGGCACAGATACGCAGTATTTT	CASSSLAGGTDTQYF
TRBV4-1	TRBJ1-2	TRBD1	TGCGCCAGCAGCCAAGGCCACGGTGGGACAGGGGGTCATGGCTACACCTTC	CASSQGHGGTGGHGYTF
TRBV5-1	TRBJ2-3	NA	TGCGCCAGCAGCTTGGTAGGGGTCACAGATACGCAGTATTTT	CASSLVGVTDTQYF
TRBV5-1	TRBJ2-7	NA	TGCGCCAGCAGCACCGGACAGTCCTACGAGCAGTACTTC	CASSTGQSYEQYF
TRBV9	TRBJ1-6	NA	TGTGCCAGCAGCGTAGAAATGGCCCCTAATTCACCCCTCCACTTT	CASSVEMAPNSPLHF
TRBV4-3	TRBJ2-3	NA	TGCGCCAGCAGCCAAGATTCGGGCCGGGAAGATACGCAGTATTTT	CASSQDSGREDTQYF
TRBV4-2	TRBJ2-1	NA	TGTGCCAGCAGCCAAGATCCGATAAACCTTCTACGGGGTTCCTACAATGAGCAGTTCTTC	CASSQDPINLLRGSYNEQFF
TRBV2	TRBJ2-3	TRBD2	TGTGCCAGCAGGAGGACTAGCGGAGGCACAGATACGCAGTATTTT	CASRRTSGGTDTQYF
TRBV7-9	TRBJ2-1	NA	TGTGCCAGCAGCTTAGCCCTCCCCGCGGACAATGAGCAGTTCTTC	CASSLALPADNEQFF
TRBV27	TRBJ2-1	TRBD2	TGTGCCAGCAGGCGCGGGGGGGGCTGGGACAATGAGCAGTTCTTC	CASRRGGGWDNEQFF
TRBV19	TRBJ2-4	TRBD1	TGTGCCAGTAGTGCGGGACAGGGGAAAAACATTCAGTACTTC	CASSAGQGKNIQYF
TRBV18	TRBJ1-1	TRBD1	TGTGCCAGCTCACCGGGGACAGGGGACTGGGCTTTCTTT	CASSPGTGDWAFF
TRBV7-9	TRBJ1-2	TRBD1	TGTGCCAGCAGCAAACCCAACTCCAGGGGGCCCTTC	CASSKPNSRGPF
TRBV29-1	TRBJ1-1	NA	TGCAGCGTTGTAGTGAACACTGAAGCTTTCTTT	CSVVVNTEAFF
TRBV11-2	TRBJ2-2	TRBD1	TGTGCCAGCAGCTTATTCGACAGGGGGTCGGGGGAGCTGTTTTTT	CASSLFDRGSGELFF
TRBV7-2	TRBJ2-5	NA	TGTGCCAGCAGCTTATCGATGCGGGCCTACCAAGAGACCCAGTACTTC	CASSLSMRAYQETQYF
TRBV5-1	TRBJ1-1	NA	TGCGCCAGCAGCTTGGGGGTCGGAAAACGGGACACTGAAGCTTTCTTT	CASSLGVGKRDTEAFF
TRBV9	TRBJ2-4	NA	TGTGCCAGCAGCTTCAGGGGAGGGGAAAACATTCAGTACTTC	CASSFRGGENIQYF
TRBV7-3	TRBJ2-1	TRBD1	TGTGCCAGCAGCCCTCCGGGACAGGGGGCCTACAATGAGCAGTTCTTC	CASSPPGQGAYNEQFF
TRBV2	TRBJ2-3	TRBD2	TGTGCCAGCAGTGGACTAGCCTGGGAGGGAGATACGCAGTATTTT	CASSGLAWEGDTQYF
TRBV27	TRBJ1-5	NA	TGTGCCAGCAGTTCAGACAGAGGTCATCAGCCCCAGCATTTT	CASSSDRGHQPQHF
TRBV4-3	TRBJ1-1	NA	TGCGCCAGCAGCCAGGAGGGACGGCGGAACACTGAAGCTTTCTTT	CASSQEGRRNTEAFF
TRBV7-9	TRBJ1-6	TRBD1	TGTGCCAGCAGAAAGGGACAGCCTAATTCACCCCTCCACTTT	CASRKGQPNSPLHF
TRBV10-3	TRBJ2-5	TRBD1	TGTGCCACCAGAGGACAGGAAGAGACCCAGTACTTC	CATRGQEETQYF
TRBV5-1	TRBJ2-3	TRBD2	TGCGCCAGCAGCCGGACTAGTAGCACAGATACGCAGTATTTT	CASSRTSSTDTQYF
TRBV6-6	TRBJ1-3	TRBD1	TGTGCCAGTCACCCCCGTACAGGGGGGTTGGACACCATATATTTT	CASHPRTGGLDTIYF
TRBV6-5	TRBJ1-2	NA	TGTGCCAGCAGTGGGGGGACGACTGCGGGGTATGGCTACACCTTC	CASSGGTTAGYGYTF
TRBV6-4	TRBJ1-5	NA	TGTGCCAGCAGTGACTCTTGGACACGGTTCGAGGATCAGCCCCAGCATTTT	CASSDSWTRFEDQPQHF
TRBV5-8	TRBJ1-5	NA	TGTGCCAGCAGCTTGAACGGGGGTAGCAATCAGCCCCAGCATTTT	CASSLNGGSNQPQHF
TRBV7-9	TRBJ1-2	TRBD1	TGTGCCAGCAGCTTTTCGGGGGGGACAGACTATGGCTACACCTTC	CASSFSGGTDYGYTF
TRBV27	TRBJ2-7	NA	TGTGCCAGCGGTGGGCTCCGAGCCTACGAGCAGTACTTC	CASGGLRAYEQYF
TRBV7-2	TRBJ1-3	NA	TGTGCCAGCAGCTTAGGCTACTCTGGAAACACCATATATTTT	CASSLGYSGNTIYF
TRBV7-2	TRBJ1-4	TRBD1	TGTGCCAGCAGCCCATTAGGGACAGGGGGGAATGAAAAACTGTTTTTT	CASSPLGTGGNEKLFF
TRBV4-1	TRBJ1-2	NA	TGCGCCAGCAGCCAAGTTCACATAAGTGTCAGTGGCTACACCTTC	CASSQVHISVSGYTF